This T cell receptor beta chain came from a study of T cell changes during pregnancy in multiple sclerosis. The data were produced by immunoSEQ multiplex PCR, yet TCRdb's version contains in-frame clones alone and is incomplete. The sample includes just under 85,000 clones, roughly 90% of them seen just once. Specimen: peripheral blood, collected in the first trimester of pregnancy. The source is a female donor with multiple sclerosis, enrolled in a pregnancy study.

The CDR3, as DNA: TGTGCCAGCAGCGAAAGACCGGGACAGCCCTATGGCTACACCTTC. Translating it yields CASSERPGQPYGYTF. This chain connects TRBV9 to TRBJ1-2; 7 bases match TRBD1. Germline V CDR1 and CDR2: SGDLS, YYNGEE. The CDR3 loop spans 15 amino acids. J gave up 4 bases and V 3 bases, and 9 bases lay outside the gene matches.